This T cell receptor (beta chain) was recovered during a study of T cell responses to AZD1222 COVID-19 vaccine. The repertoire was sequenced with immunoSEQ multiplex PCR; TCRdb's copy has only in-frame clones and lacks some. The sample has 79,000 or so clones, roughly 90% seen once. The germline V gene has CDR1 SGHTA and CDR2 FQGTGA. This CDR3 has 16 residues. Germline trimming cut 4 bases from V and 1 base from J; bases unmatched to any gene: 3. The origin of this receptor is an adult who received the AZD1222 COVID-19 vaccine. Sequencing was performed on peripheral blood, taken 28 days after the second AZD1222 dose. The chain combines TRBV7-3 with TRBJ2-3; 12 bases fit TRBD2. CDR3 DNA: TGTGCCAGCAGCTCCCGACTAGCGGGGGGCACAGATACGCAGTATTTT. As protein: CASSSRLAGGTDTQYF.